The present TCR beta chain was sequenced within a study of beta chain features in type 1 diabetes. Whole-study findings and limits: A possible short-template PCR bias applies equally to patients and controls. When Type 1 diabetes patients were examined, their TCRB CDR3s proved moderately but significantly shorter in all four CD4+ subsets.

Worth noting for this clone: What it binds is not known.

TCRB transcripts that were expressed got sequenced, as all of the isolated RNA had been reverse transcribed. The assay was immunoSEQ multiplex PCR, and TCRdb's table has in-frame clones only and misses some. The sample includes about 280,000 clones, approximately 16% of them seen just once. Donors underwent one heparinised blood draw, about 0.12 L on average. Cell sorting via CD45RO/CCR7/CD25/CD127/CD95/CD27 was performed to obtain CD4+ naive, central memory, regulatory and stem cell-like memory cells. V lost 1 base to trimming and J lost 7 bases; unmatched junction nucleotides: 6. The CDR3 has 16 amino acids. Germline CDR1 reads LNHNV; CDR2 reads YYDKDF (reference sequence).

The TCR comes from a man aged 18-30 years with type 1 diabetes. Sequenced input: naive CD4+ T cells from blood. The chain employs TRBV15 and TRBJ2-1; TRBD1 matches 11 bases. The CDR3 protein is CATSRVLDRGRNEQFF. In DNA, the CDR3 is TGTGCCACCAGCAGAGTTTTGGACAGGGGGCGGAATGAGCAGTTCTTC.